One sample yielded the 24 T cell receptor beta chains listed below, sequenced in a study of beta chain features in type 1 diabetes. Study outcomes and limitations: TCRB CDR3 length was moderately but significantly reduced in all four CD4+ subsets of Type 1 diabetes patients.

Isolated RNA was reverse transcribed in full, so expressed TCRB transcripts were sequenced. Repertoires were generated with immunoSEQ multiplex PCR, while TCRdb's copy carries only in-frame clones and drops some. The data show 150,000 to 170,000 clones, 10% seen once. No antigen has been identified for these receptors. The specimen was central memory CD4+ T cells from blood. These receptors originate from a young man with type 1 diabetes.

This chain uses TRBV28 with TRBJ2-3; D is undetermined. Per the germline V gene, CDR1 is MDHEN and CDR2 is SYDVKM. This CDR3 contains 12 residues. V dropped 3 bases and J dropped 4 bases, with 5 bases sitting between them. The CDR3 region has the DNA TGTGCCAGCAGTTTCGCGGCAGATACGCAGTATTTT. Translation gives CASSFAADTQYF.

This CDR3 reads CASAGAPGETQYF. CDR3 in DNA: TGTGCCAGCGCGGGGGCGCCGGGAGAGACCCAGTACTTC. This sequence joins TRBV11-2 and TRBJ2-5, with a possible D match to TRBD2 (7 bases). Germline V lookup: CDR1 SGHAT, CDR2 FQNNGV. This CDR3 has 13 residues. V was pared by 8 bases and J by 4 bases, with 14 bases between.

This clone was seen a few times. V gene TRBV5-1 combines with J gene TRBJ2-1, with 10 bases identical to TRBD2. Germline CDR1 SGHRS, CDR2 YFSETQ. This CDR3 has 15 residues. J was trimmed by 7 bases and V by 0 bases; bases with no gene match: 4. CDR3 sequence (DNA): TGCGCCAGCAGCTTGGTAGCGGGAGGTGGGAATGAGCAGTTCTTC. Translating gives CASSLVAGGGNEQFF.

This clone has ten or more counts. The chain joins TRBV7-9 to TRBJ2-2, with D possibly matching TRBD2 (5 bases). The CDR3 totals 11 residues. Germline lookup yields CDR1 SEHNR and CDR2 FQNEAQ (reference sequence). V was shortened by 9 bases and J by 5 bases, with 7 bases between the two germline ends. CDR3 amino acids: CASRETGELFF. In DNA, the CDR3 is TGTGCCAGTAGGGAGACCGGGGAGCTGTTTTTT.

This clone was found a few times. The CDR3 region has the DNA TGCGCCAGCAGCTCAACCTACAGGGACAATGAGCAGTTCTTC. Its protein is CASSSTYRDNEQFF. The V gene is TRBV5-1, the J gene TRBJ2-1; a weak D match, TRBD1 (6 bases). Germline CDR1 reads SGHRS; CDR2 reads YFSETQ. Deletions cut 3 bases from V and 5 bases from J, with 12 bases between. CDR3 length: 14 residues.

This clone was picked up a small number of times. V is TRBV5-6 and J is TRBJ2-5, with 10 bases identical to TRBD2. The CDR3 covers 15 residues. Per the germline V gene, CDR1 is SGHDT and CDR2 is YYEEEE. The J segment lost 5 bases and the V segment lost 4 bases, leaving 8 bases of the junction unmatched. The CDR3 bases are TGTGCCAGCAGCGAAGGGACTAGCGTTCGCGAGACCCAGTACTTC. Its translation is CASSEGTSVRETQYF.

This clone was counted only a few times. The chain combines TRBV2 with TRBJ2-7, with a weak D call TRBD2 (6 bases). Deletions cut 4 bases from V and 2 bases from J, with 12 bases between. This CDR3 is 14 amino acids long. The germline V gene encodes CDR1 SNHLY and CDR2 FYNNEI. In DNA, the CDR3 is TGTGCCAGCAGTGGGGAGGTCGGACCCTACGAGCAGTACTTC. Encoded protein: CASSGEVGPYEQYF.

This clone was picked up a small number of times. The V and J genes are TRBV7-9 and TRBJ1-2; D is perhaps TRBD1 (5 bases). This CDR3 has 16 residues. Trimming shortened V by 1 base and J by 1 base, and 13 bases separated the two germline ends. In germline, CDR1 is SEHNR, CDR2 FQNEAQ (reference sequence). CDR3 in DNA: TGTGCCAGCAGCTTAGTTATGGGGCAGGATAACTATGGCTACACCTTC. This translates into CASSLVMGQDNYGYTF.

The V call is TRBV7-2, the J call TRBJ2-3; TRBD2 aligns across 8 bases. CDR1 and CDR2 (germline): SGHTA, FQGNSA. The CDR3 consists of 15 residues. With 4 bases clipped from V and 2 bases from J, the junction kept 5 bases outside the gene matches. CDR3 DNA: TGTGCCAGCAGCTCCCGAGCGGGAGACACAGATACGCAGTATTTT. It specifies CASSSRAGDTDTQYF.

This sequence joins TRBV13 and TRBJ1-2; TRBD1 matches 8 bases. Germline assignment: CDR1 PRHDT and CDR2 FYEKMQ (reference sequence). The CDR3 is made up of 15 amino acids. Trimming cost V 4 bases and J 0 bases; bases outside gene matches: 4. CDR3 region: CASSSGQGPNYGYTF. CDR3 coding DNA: TGTGCCAGCAGCTCTGGACAGGGCCCTAACTATGGCTACACCTTC.

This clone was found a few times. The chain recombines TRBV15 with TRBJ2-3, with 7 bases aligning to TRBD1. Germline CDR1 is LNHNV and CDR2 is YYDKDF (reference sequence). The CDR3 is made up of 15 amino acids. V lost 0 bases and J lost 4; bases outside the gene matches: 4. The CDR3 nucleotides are TGTGCCACCAGCAGAGATAACAGGGGACCAGATACGCAGTATTTT. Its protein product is CATSRDNRGPDTQYF.

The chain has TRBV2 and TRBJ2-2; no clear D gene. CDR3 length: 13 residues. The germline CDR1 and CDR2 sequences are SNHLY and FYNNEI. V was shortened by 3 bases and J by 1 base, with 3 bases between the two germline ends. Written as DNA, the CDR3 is TGTGCCAGCAGTGACGGGAACACCGGGGAGCTGTTTTTT. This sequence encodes CASSDGNTGELFF.

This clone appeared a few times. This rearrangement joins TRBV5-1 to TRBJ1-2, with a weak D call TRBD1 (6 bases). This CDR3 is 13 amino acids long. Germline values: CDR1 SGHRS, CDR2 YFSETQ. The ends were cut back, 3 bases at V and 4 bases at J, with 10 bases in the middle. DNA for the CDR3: TGCGCCAGCAGCTCGCAGGGGAGCTATGGCTACACCTTC. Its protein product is CASSSQGSYGYTF.

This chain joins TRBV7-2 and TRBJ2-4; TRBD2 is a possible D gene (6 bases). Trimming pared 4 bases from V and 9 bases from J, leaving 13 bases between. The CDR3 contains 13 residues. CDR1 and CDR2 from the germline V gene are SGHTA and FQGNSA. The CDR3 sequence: CASSSGRESIQYF. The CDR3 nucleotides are TGTGCCAGCAGCTCCGGACGGGAGAGCATTCAGTACTTC.

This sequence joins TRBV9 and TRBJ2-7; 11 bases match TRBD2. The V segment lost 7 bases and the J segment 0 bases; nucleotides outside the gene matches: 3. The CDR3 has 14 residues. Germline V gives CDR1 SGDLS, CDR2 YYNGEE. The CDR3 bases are TGTGCCAGCGGAGGGACTAGCGGCTCCTACGAGCAGTACTTC. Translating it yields CASGGTSGSYEQYF.

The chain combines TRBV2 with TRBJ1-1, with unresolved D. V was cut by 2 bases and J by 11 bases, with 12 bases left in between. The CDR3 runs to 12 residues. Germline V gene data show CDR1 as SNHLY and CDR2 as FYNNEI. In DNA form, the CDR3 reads TGTGCCAGCAGTGAAATGGGCCCCTCGGCTTTCTTT. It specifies CASSEMGPSAFF.

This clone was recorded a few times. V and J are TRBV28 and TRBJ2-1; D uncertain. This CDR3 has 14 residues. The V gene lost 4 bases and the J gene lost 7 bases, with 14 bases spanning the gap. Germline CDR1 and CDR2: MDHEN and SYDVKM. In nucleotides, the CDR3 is TGTGCCAGCAGTTCGACCGGCTGGAGAAATGAGCAGTTCTTC. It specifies CASSSTGWRNEQFF.

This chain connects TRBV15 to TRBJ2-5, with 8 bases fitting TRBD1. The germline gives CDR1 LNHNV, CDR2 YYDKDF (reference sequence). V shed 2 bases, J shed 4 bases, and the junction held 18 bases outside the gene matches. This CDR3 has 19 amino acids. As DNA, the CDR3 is TGTGCCACCAGCAGAACGCCAAACCCTTCAGGGGGCGAGGGAGAGACCCAGTACTTC. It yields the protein CATSRTPNPSGGEGETQYF.

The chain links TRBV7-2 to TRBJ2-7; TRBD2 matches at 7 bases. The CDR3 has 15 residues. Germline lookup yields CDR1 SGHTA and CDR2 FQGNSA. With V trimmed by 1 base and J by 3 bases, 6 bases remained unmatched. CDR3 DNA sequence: TGTGCCAGCAGCTTAGGAGCGGGAAGGCACTACGAGCAGTACTTC. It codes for CASSLGAGRHYEQYF.

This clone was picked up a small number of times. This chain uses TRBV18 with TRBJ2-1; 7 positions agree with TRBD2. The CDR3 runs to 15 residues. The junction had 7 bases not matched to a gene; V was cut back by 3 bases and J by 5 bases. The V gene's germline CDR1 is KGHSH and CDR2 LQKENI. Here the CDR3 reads CASSPKASGDNEQFF. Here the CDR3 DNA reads TGTGCCAGCTCACCGAAGGCTAGCGGAGACAATGAGCAGTTCTTC.

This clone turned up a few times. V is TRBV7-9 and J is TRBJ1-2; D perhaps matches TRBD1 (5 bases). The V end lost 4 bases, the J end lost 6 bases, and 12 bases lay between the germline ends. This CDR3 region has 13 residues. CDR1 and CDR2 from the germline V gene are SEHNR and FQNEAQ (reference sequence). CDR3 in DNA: TGTGCCAGCAGCTCAAGGGGCTGGGATGGCTACACCTTC. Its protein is CASSSRGWDGYTF.

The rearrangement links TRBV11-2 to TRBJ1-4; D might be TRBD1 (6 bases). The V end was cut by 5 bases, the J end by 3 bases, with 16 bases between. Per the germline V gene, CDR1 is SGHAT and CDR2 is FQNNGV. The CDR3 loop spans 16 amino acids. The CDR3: CASSPMAGASNEKLFF. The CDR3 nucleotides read TGTGCCAGCAGCCCGATGGCGGGGGCTTCTAATGAAAAACTGTTTTTT.

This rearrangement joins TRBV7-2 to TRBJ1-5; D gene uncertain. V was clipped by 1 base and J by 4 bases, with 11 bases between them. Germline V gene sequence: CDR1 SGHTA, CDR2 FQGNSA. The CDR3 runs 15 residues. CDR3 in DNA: TGTGCCAGCAGCTTAGGAACACGGGAGAATCAGCCCCAGCATTTT. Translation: CASSLGTRENQPQHF.

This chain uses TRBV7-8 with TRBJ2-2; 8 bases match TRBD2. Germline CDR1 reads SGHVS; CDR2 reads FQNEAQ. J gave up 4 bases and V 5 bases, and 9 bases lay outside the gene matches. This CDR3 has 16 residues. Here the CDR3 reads CASSPRSGSGTGELFF. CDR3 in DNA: TGTGCCAGCAGCCCCCGGAGCGGGAGTGGCACCGGGGAGCTGTTTTTT.